The 28 T cell receptor beta chains below were found in one sample sequenced in a study of blood T cell repertoires in COVID-19 (dated by TCRdb to the early 2020s). Libraries came from the immunoSEQ multiplex PCR assay. Not all clones reach the TCRdb copy of this immuneACCESS table, which keeps in-frame sequences only. Checked studies attribute under half of the gap to unresolved V genes and leave the rest unexplained. For this sample there are approximately 240,000 clones; about 89% appear just once. The ten biggest clones cover approximately 2% of the sample. The specimen was PBMCs or T cells enriched from blood (not recorded which). The receptor source for this set is a young woman who had recovered from COVID-19.

The sample holds one count of this clone. The chain uses TRBV3-1 (or the pseudogene TRBV3-2) and TRBJ2-5; 7 bases fit TRBD2. V gave up 1 base and J gave up 5 bases; unmatched junction bases: 4. This CDR3 contains 14 residues. Per the germline V gene, CDR1 is LGHDT and CDR2 is YNNKEL (reference sequence). The CDR3 loop reads CASSQGGGLETQYF. The DNA of the CDR3 is TGTGCCAGCAGCCAAGGGGGAGGGTTGGAGACCCAGTACTTC.

V and J are TRBV7-2 and TRBJ2-7, with 8 bases identical to TRBD2. CDR3 length: 16 amino acids. Germline V gives CDR1 SGHTA, CDR2 FQGNSA. V shed 5 bases, J shed 0 bases, and the junction held 9 bases outside the gene matches. The CDR3 coding sequence is TGTGCCAGCAGCGTATGGCCGGGGGGGCTCTCCTACGAGCAGTACTTC. Translating gives CASSVWPGGLSYEQYF.

The chain links TRBV10-3 to TRBJ1-1, with D maybe TRBD1 (6 bases). This CDR3 has 16 residues. V lost 4 bases and J lost 4, with 19 bases in between. Germline CDR1 ENHRY, CDR2 SYGVKD. CDR3 sequence reads: CAISGEGRRGGTEAFF. The CDR3 coding sequence is TGTGCCATCAGTGGAGAGGGGAGGAGGGGGGGCACTGAAGCTTTCTTT.

The rearrangement joins TRBV7-2 to TRBJ1-3, with 8 bases lining up with TRBD1. From germline, CDR1 is SGHTA and CDR2 FQGNSA. CDR3 length: 15 residues. Unmatched junction bases numbered 4, after V lost 3 bases and J lost 3 bases. CDR3: CASSFRTGLGNTIYF. The CDR3 DNA reads TGTGCCAGCAGCTTCAGGACAGGGCTTGGAAACACCATATATTTT.

J is TRBJ2-3 and V is TRBV10-3, with TRBD2 matching 7 bases. Germline lookup yields CDR1 ENHRY and CDR2 SYGVKD. This CDR3 contains 16 residues. With 10 bases clipped from V and 4 bases from J, the junction kept 17 bases outside the gene matches. The CDR3 sequence: CATSSGSITGADTQYF. The CDR3 DNA is TGTGCCACTAGTAGCGGGTCAATAACGGGGGCAGATACGCAGTATTTT.

This chain's CDR3 is CASHLTGDLYYGYTF. CDR3 DNA sequence: TGTGCCAGCCACTTAACAGGGGATCTCTACTATGGCTACACCTTC. The chain joins TRBV6-5 to TRBJ1-2, with 7 bases that match TRBD1. Germline loops: CDR1 MNHEY, CDR2 SVGAGI. This CDR3 spans 15 amino acids. V trimming: 8 bases; J trimming: 3 bases; junction bases outside the gene matches: 12.

The V and J genes are TRBV7-2 and TRBJ2-5; D is perhaps TRBD1 (5 bases). Germline-derived CDR1 and CDR2 are SGHTA and FQGNSA. V gave up 1 base and J gave up 1 base, with 13 bases separating them. The CDR3 is made up of 16 amino acids. The CDR3 region has the DNA TGTGCCAGCAGCTTAGAGGTCAGGGTGATCCAAGAGACCCAGTACTTC. Protein: CASSLEVRVIQETQYF.

The V call is TRBV28, the J call TRBJ2-1; D perhaps matches TRBD2 (6 bases). The CDR3 has 15 amino acids. V was shortened by 3 bases and J by 4 bases, with 13 bases between the two germline ends. The V gene's germline CDR1 is MDHEN and CDR2 SYDVKM. The CDR3 is CASSFGWGRYNEQFF. The CDR3 DNA follows: TGTGCCAGCAGTTTTGGGTGGGGGAGGTACAATGAGCAGTTCTTC.

This clone appeared a few times. V and J are TRBV2 and TRBJ2-2; 14 bases match TRBD2. The V and J ends lost 7 bases and 4 bases, in that order; junction bases with no gene match: 2. The CDR3 has 15 residues. Looked up from germline, CDR1 is SNHLY and CDR2 is FYNNEI. The CDR3 DNA reads TGTGCCAGCACCGGGACTAGCGGGGGCACCGGGGAGCTGTTTTTT. Translation: CASTGTSGGTGELFF. The whole variable domain, filled in from reference TRBV2 and TRBJ2-2, reads EPEVTQTPSHQVTQMGQEVILRCVPISNHLYFYWYRQILGQKVEFLVSFYNNEISEKSEIFDDQFSVERPDGSNFTLKIRSTKLEDSAMYFCASTGTSGGTGELFFGEGSRLTVL.

The chain uses TRBV2 and TRBJ1-5, with D perhaps TRBD1 (5 bases). CDR1 is SNHLY and CDR2 is FYNNEI in the germline V gene. The CDR3 runs to 14 residues. V was pared by 6 bases and J by 5 bases, with 14 bases between. The CDR3 loop is CASRSRRADQPQHF. The CDR3 region has the DNA TGTGCCAGCAGAAGTCGCAGGGCTGATCAGCCCCAGCATTTT.

The J gene is TRBJ1-5, the V gene TRBV5-1; unclear D gene. The CDR3 extends over 14 amino acids. CDR1 is SGHRS and CDR2 is YFSETQ in the germline V gene. V was shortened by 2 bases and J by 7 bases, with 13 bases between the two germline ends. This chain's CDR3 is CASSLVGGLQPQHF. CDR3 DNA sequence: TGCGCCAGCAGCTTAGTCGGAGGCCTCCAGCCCCAGCATTTT. Together with reference TRBV5-1 and TRBJ1-5, the CDR3 gives the full variable domain: KAGVTQTPRYLIKTRGQQVTLSCSPISGHRSVSWYQQTPGQGLQFLFEYFSETQRNKGNFPGRFSGRQFSNSRSEMNVSTLELGDSALYLCASSLVGGLQPQHFGDGTRLSIL.

The V gene is TRBV27, the J gene TRBJ1-2; 8 positions agree with TRBD1. The germline V gene has CDR1 MNHEY and CDR2 SMNVEV (reference sequence). The trim removed 4 bases at V and 8 bases at J, leaving 6 bases unmatched. The CDR3 extends over 13 amino acids. The CDR3 region is CASSYQGARGYTF. CDR3 DNA: TGTGCCAGCAGTTACCAGGGGGCGCGGGGCTACACCTTC.

The chain is built from TRBV7-6 and TRBJ2-7; D call uncertain. Looked up from germline, CDR1 is SGHVS and CDR2 is FNYEAQ. V gave up 5 bases and J gave up 2 bases, with 16 bases separating them. This CDR3 contains 15 residues. The CDR3 protein is CASSPFDLGPYEQYF. DNA for the CDR3: TGTGCCAGCAGCCCTTTCGATCTGGGCCCCTACGAGCAGTACTTC.

The chain recombines TRBV7-3 with TRBJ2-3; D is unclear. There are 15 residues in the CDR3. Germline loops: CDR1 SGHTA, CDR2 FQGTGA. Trimming took off 1 base at V and 3 bases at J, with 11 bases between the two ends. CDR3 nucleotides: TGTGCCAGCAGCTTAATACTTGGTCGAACAGATACGCAGTATTTT. Translated, it gives CASSLILGRTDTQYF.

The gene calls are TRBV6-5 and TRBJ1-1; a weak D match, TRBD1 (6 bases). The CDR3 is made up of 14 amino acids. In germline, CDR1 is MNHEY, CDR2 SVGAGI. V lost 2 bases and J lost 2, with 9 bases in between. The CDR3, as DNA: TGTGCCAGCAGTTACGGGGACATAAACACTGAAGCTTTCTTT. This gives the protein CASSYGDINTEAFF.

This clone was counted between two and nine times. The chain combines TRBV12-3 or TRBV12-4 with TRBJ1-2, with D uncertain. The CDR3 covers 11 residues. V was cut by 3 bases and J by 7 bases, with 6 bases left in between. CDR3 sequence reads: CASSFGVGYTF. The CDR3 nucleotides are TGTGCCAGCAGTTTCGGGGTTGGCTACACCTTC.

This clone was found once. This chain links TRBV3-1 (or the pseudogene TRBV3-2) with TRBJ2-7, with TRBD2 as a possible D gene (5 bases). Germline lookup yields CDR1 LGHDT and CDR2 YNNKEL (reference sequence). V shed 4 bases and J shed 2 bases, with 9 bases lying between them. The CDR3 consists of 13 residues. CDR3 region: CASSPAGAYEQYF. CDR3 in DNA: TGTGCCAGCAGCCCAGCCGGGGCCTACGAGCAGTACTTC.

In this sample, this clone turned up once. The CDR3, as DNA: TGTGCCAGCAGTTCCCGCGGGACAGGAGAAGATACGCAGTATTTT. Its translation: CASSSRGTGEDTQYF. This sequence joins TRBV28 and TRBJ2-3; 8 bases line up with TRBD1. With 4 bases clipped from V and 5 bases from J, the junction kept 8 bases outside the gene matches. CDR3 length equals 15 residues. The germline gives CDR1 MDHEN, CDR2 SYDVKM. The variable domain in full, with the rest retrieved from reference TRBV28 and TRBJ2-3, is DVKVTQSSRYLVKRTGEKVFLECVQDMDHENMFWYRQDPGLGLRLIYFSYDVKMKEKGDIPEGYSVSREKKERFSLILESASTNQTSMYLCASSSRGTGEDTQYFGPGTRLTVL.

Details on this clone: At the DNA level, this CDR3 is encoded by other sequences in the same sample as well. The chain uses TRBV5-1 and TRBJ2-2; possibly TRBD1 for D (5 bases). Germline CDR1 is SGHRS and CDR2 is YFSETQ. The CDR3 extends over 14 amino acids. Deletions cut 4 bases from V and 3 bases from J, with 10 bases between. The CDR3 protein is CASSQGADTGELFF. The DNA of the CDR3 is TGCGCCAGCAGCCAGGGCGCGGACACCGGGGAGCTGTTTTTT.

V gene TRBV4-1 combines with J gene TRBJ2-7, with TRBD2 matching over 7 bases. V lost 4 bases to trimming and J lost 2 bases; unmatched junction nucleotides: 14. This CDR3 is built from 17 residues. Germline-derived CDR1 and CDR2 are MGHRA and YSYEKL. CDR3 in DNA: TGCGCCAGCAGCCCGAACCTAGCGGACATAAAGACCTACGAGCAGTACTTC. This codes for CASSPNLADIKTYEQYF.

The chain carries TRBV18 and TRBJ2-3; TRBD1 might be the D (6 bases). Looked up from germline, CDR1 is KGHSH and CDR2 is LQKENI. CDR3 length equals 13 residues. The V end lost 6 bases, the J end lost 6 bases, and 13 bases lay between the germline ends. CDR3 bases: TGTGCCAGCTCTCGAGGACAGACCGATACGCAGTATTTT. As protein: CASSRGQTDTQYF.

The V gene is TRBV7-2, the J gene TRBJ1-2, with 10 positions matching TRBD1. J lost 4 bases, V lost 5 bases, and 7 bases had no gene match. Germline values: CDR1 SGHTA, CDR2 FQGNSA. The CDR3 has 15 residues. The CDR3 region is CASSAQTGGSYGYTF. The CDR3 DNA is TGTGCCAGCAGCGCACAGACAGGGGGCAGCTATGGCTACACCTTC.

This chain uses TRBV7-2 with TRBJ2-7, with 8 bases matching TRBD2. This CDR3 is built from 15 residues. V shed 5 bases, J shed 0 bases, and the junction held 6 bases outside the gene matches. Germline V CDR1 and CDR2: SGHTA, FQGNSA. The CDR3 here is CASSPVAGSSYEQYF. The CDR3 DNA reads as TGTGCCAGCAGCCCCGTAGCGGGGAGCTCCTACGAGCAGTACTTC. The entire variable domain, with the rest obtained from reference TRBV7-2 and TRBJ2-7, is as follows: GAGVSQSPSNKVTEKGKDVELRCDPISGHTALYWYRQSLGQGLEFLIYFQGNSAPDKSGLPSDRFSAERTGGSVSTLTIQRTQQEDSAVYLCASSPVAGSSYEQYFGPGTRLTVT.

V and J are TRBV11-1 and TRBJ2-5; TRBD2 agrees at 13 bases. The germline V gene encodes CDR1 SGHAT and CDR2 FQDESV (reference sequence). CDR3 size: 16 residues. V gave up 7 bases and J gave up 1 base; unmatched junction bases: 6. CDR3 coding DNA: TGTGCCAGCACCGGACTAGCGGGAGCCCCCCAAGAGACCCAGTACTTC. This encodes CASTGLAGAPQETQYF.

This chain connects TRBV5-1 to TRBJ1-2; TRBD1 might be the D (5 bases). CDR3 length: 12 residues. Germline V gives CDR1 SGHRS, CDR2 YFSETQ. With 4 bases removed from V and 4 bases from J, the gap between germline ends came to 8 bases. DNA for the CDR3: TGCGCCAGCAGCGGCGGGGGCTATGGCTACACCTTC. It codes for CASSGGGYGYTF.

The chain is built from TRBV5-1 and TRBJ2-1; 11 nucleotides align to TRBD2. Germline CDR1 reads SGHRS; CDR2 reads YFSETQ. V shed 4 bases, J shed 4 bases, and the junction held 4 bases outside the gene matches. The CDR3 is made up of 15 amino acids. This CDR3 reads CASSTGTSGYNEQFF. The DNA of the CDR3 is TGCGCCAGCAGCACGGGGACTAGCGGTTACAATGAGCAGTTCTTC.

This chain connects TRBV4-1 to TRBJ2-7, with D unclear. V lost 5 bases to trimming and J lost 6 bases, with 8 bases between them. The CDR3 is 11 residues long. CDR1 and CDR2 (germline): MGHRA, YSYEKL. CDR3 bases: TGCGCCAGCAGCAATACGGGCGAGCAGTACTTC. This encodes CASSNTGEQYF.

This chain links TRBV2 with TRBJ2-5; D is ambiguous. The V gene's germline CDR1 is SNHLY and CDR2 FYNNEI. CDR3 size: 11 residues. V gave up 7 bases and J gave up 3 bases, with 6 bases separating them. Here the CDR3 reads CASNQEETQYF. In DNA, the CDR3 is TGTGCCAGCAATCAGGAAGAGACCCAGTACTTC.